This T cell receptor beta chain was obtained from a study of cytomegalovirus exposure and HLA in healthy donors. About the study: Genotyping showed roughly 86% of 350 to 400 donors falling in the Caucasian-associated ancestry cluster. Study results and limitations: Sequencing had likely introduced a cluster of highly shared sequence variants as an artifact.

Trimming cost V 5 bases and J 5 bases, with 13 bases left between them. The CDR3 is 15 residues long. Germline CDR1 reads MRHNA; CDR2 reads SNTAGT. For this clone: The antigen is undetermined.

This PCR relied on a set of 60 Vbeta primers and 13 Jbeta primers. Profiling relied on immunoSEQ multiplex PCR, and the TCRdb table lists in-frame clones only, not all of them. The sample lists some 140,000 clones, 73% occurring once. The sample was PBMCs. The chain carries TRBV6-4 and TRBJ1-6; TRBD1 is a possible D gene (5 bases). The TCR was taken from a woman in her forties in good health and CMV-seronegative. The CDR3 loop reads CASSRSGGDNSPLHF. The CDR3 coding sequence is TGTGCCAGCAGTCGGTCGGGGGGGGATAATTCACCCCTCCACTTT.